The sequence of this TCR beta chain was determined in a study of T-cell memory formation after mild COVID-19. This clonotype was seen many times. TCRdb re-called the 5' RACE reads with MiXCR, one entry per CDR3 protein. Of a few hundred thousand distinct CDR3 sequences in the sample, about 17% were seen once. Trimming took 7 bases from V and 5 from J, leaving 16 bases between them. Germline CDR1 SGHVS, CDR2 FNYEAQ. The CDR3 is 14 amino acids. Sequencing was performed on PBMCs or a T cell subset sorted from them (not recorded which). This receptor was identified in a young man who had mild COVID-19 (a few samples of this study predate the infection). Cell type and time point are not known. The chain uses TRBV7-6 and TRBJ2-3; possibly TRBD2 for D (7 bases). In DNA, the CDR3 is TGTGCCAGCACTCCGAGGGGGGGGAAAGATACGCAGTATTTT. Protein: CASTPRGGKDTQYF.